This T cell receptor beta chain was retrieved from a study of blood T cell repertoires in COVID-19. Overall study: The samples span acute and convalescent COVID-19 from the United States, Italy and Spain. PBMCs, B-cell-depleted T cells, or T cells were the source of the cDNA or gDNA that made up the material.

Cohorts were determined from participant-reported clinical history. Original analysis: From reference gene primer amplification, estimates of nucleated cell counts were derived. Method: immunoSEQ multiplex PCR; TCRdb's copy keeps in-frame clones and lacks some. That table is the source of V, J and clone size, and D and trimming were worked out from the DNA. This sample has hundreds of thousands of clones, with around 84% found just once. The germline gives CDR1 MNHNY, CDR2 SVGAGI (reference sequence). The J segment lost 0 bases and the V segment lost 6 bases, leaving 16 bases of the junction unmatched. The CDR3 loop spans 21 amino acids.

The chain has TRBV6-6 and TRBJ2-3, with 15 bases aligning to TRBD2. Sequencing input: PBMCs or T cells enriched from blood (not recorded which). The TCR sequence derives from a woman aged 50 to 65 who had recovered from COVID-19. For the CDR3, the DNA is TGTGCCAGCAGCTATGCGCGGACTAGCGGGGGGGCCGGTTCTAGCACAGATACGCAGTATTTT. Encoded protein: CASSYARTSGGAGSSTDTQYF.